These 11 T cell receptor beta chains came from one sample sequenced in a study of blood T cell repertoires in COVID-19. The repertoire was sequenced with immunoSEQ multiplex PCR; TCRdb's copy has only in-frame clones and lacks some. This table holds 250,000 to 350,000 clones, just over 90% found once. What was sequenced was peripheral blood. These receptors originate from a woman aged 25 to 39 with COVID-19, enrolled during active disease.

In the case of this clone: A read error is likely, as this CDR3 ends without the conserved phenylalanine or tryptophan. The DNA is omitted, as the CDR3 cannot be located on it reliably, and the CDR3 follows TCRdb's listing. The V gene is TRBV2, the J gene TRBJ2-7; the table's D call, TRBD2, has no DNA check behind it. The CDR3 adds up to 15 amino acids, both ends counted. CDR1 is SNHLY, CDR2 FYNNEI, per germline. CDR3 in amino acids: CASSEVGTSGRAILL.

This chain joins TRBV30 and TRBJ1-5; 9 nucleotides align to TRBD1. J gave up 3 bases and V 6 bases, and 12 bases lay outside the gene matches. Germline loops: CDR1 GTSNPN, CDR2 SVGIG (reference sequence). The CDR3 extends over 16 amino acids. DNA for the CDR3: TGTGCCTGTAATCCGTCGGGACAGGGTTTCAATCAGCCCCAGCATTTT. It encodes CACNPSGQGFNQPQHF.

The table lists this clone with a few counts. The CDR3 loop reads CASSLGQHQPQHF. The CDR3 DNA sequence: TGTGCCAGCAGCTTAGGACAGCATCAGCCCCAGCATTTT. The chain uses TRBV7-2 and TRBJ1-5; D is perhaps TRBD1 (5 bases). This CDR3 contains 13 residues. Trimming pared 1 base from V and 5 bases from J, leaving 6 bases between. Germline-derived CDR1 and CDR2 are SGHTA and FQGNSA.

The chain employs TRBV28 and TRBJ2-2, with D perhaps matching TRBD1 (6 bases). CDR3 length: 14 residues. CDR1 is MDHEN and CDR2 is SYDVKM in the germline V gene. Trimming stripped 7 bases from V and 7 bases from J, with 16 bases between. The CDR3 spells CASKLGTYDGELFF. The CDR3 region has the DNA TGTGCCAGCAAATTGGGGACATATGACGGGGAGCTGTTTTTT. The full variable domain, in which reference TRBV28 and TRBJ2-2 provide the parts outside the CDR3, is DVKVTQSSRYLVKRTGEKVFLECVQDMDHENMFWYRQDPGLGLRLIYFSYDVKMKEKGDIPEGYSVSREKKERFSLILESASTNQTSMYLCASKLGTYDGELFFGEGSRLTVL.

The CDR3 sequence: CASSILKGQWGFTEAFF. The CDR3, as DNA: TGTGCCAGTAGTATTCTTAAGGGACAGTGGGGATTCACTGAAGCTTTCTTT. The rearrangement links TRBV19 to TRBJ1-1; 7 nucleotides line up with TRBD1. The V gene's germline CDR1 is LNHDA and CDR2 SQIVND (reference sequence). V trimming: 3 bases; J trimming: 4 bases; junction bases outside the gene matches: 14. This CDR3 is 17 amino acids long. Filled out from reference TRBV19 and TRBJ1-1, the complete variable domain reads DGGITQSPKYLFRKEGQNVTLSCEQNLNHDAMYWYRQDPGQGLRLIYYSQIVNDFQKGDIAEGYSVSREKKESFPLTVTSAQKNPTAFYLCASSILKGQWGFTEAFFGQGTRLTVV.

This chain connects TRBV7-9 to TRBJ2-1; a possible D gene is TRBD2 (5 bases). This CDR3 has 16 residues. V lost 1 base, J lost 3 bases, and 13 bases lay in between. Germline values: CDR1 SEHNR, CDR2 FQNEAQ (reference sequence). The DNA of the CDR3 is TGTGCCAGCAGCTTAGTAGGATTAACTAGCTACAATGAGCAGTTCTTC. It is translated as CASSLVGLTSYNEQFF.

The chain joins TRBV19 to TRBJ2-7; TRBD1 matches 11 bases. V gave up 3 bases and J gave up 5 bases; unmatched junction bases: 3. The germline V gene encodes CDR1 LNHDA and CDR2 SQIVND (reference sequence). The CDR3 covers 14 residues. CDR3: CASSIRTGGNEQYF. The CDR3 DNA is TGTGCCAGTAGTATTCGGACAGGGGGCAACGAGCAGTACTTC.

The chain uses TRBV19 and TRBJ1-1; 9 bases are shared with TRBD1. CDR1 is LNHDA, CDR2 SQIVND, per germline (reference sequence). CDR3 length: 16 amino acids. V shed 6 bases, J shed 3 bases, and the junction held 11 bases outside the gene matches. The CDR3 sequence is CASSHTGGVGYTEAFF. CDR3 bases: TGTGCCAGTAGCCATACAGGGGGCGTCGGTTACACTGAAGCTTTCTTT. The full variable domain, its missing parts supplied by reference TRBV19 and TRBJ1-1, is DGGITQSPKYLFRKEGQNVTLSCEQNLNHDAMYWYRQDPGQGLRLIYYSQIVNDFQKGDIAEGYSVSREKKESFPLTVTSAQKNPTAFYLCASSHTGGVGYTEAFFGQGTRLTVV.

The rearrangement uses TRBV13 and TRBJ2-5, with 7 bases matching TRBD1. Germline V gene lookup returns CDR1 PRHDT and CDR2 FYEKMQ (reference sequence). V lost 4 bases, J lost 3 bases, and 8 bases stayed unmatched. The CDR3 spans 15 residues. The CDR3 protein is CASSSDRGQKETQYF. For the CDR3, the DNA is TGTGCCAGCAGCTCGGACCGGGGACAGAAAGAGACCCAGTACTTC.

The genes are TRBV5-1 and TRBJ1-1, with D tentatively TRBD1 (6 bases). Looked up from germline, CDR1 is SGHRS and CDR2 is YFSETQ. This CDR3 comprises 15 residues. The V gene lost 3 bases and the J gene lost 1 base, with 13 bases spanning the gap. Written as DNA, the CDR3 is TGCGCCAGCAGCTCGAGAGGGGGGGAGAACACTGAAGCTTTCTTT. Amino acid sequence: CASSSRGGENTEAFF.

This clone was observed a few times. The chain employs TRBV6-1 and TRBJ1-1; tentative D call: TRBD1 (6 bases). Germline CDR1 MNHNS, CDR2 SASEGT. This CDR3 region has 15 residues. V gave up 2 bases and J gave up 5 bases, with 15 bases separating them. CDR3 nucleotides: TGTGCCAGCAGTGAAAGACAGGCGGGTAGGACTGAAGCTTTCTTT. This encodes CASSERQAGRTEAFF.